A single sample gave rise to the 7 T cell receptor beta chains below, sequenced in a study of T cells in localized non-small cell lung cancer. Using immunoSEQ multiplex PCR, the repertoire was profiled, and TCRdb retains in-frame clones only, with some absent. Found here are tens of thousands of clones, approximately 90% of them singletons; the top ten hold about 4%. Material: peripheral blood, obtained before any cancer treatment. The receptors derive from a female donor at least 60 years old with stage II squamous cell lung carcinoma.

This chain joins TRBV7-2 and TRBJ1-4; perhaps TRBD1 as D (5 bases). The CDR3 covers 14 residues. V lost 3 bases and J lost 4, with 9 bases in between. Per germline, CDR1 SGHTA and CDR2 FQGNSA. The CDR3 DNA reads as TGTGCCAGCAGCTTCGGGCAGGGTAATGAAAAACTGTTTTTT. This sequence encodes CASSFGQGNEKLFF.

The V and J genes are TRBV7-2 and TRBJ2-7, with a weak D call TRBD1 (5 bases). V lost 2 bases and J 5 bases, leaving 16 bases between the germline ends. Germline-derived CDR1 and CDR2 are SGHTA and FQGNSA. The CDR3 length is 15 residues. In DNA, the CDR3 is TGTGCCAGCAGCTTAAATCAGGGTGGGTTCGACGAGCAGTACTTC. Amino acids: CASSLNQGGFDEQYF.

This chain joins TRBV18 and TRBJ2-6, with TRBD1 as a possible D gene (5 bases). V lost 4 bases and J lost 0, with 7 bases in between. The CDR3 has 15 residues. Germline loops: CDR1 KGHSH, CDR2 LQKENI. In nucleotides, the CDR3 is TGTGCCAGCTCACGGACACGCTCTGGGGCCAACGTCCTGACTTTC. Translating it yields CASSRTRSGANVLTF.

The V call is TRBV12-5, the J call TRBJ2-1, with 10 bases identical to TRBD1. The V segment lost 1 base and the J segment 7 bases; nucleotides outside the gene matches: 13. Germline values: CDR1 LGHNT, CDR2 FRNRAP. The CDR3 contains 18 residues. The CDR3 loop reads CASGLGGQGWRETNEQFF. CDR3 DNA sequence: TGTGCTAGTGGTTTGGGGGGACAGGGGTGGCGGGAGACGAATGAGCAGTTCTTC.

This clone was counted a few times. The rearrangement links TRBV15 to TRBJ1-1; 7 nucleotides line up with TRBD1. Germline lookup yields CDR1 LNHNV and CDR2 YYDKDF (reference sequence). The CDR3 length is 13 residues. Trimming at V came to 2 bases and at J to 5 bases, leaving 2 bases not matched to a gene. CDR3 amino acids: CATSRSQGTEAFF. Here the CDR3 DNA reads TGTGCCACCAGCAGATCACAGGGGACTGAAGCTTTCTTT.

The V call is TRBV6-6, the J call TRBJ2-1; 9 bases line up with TRBD1. The CDR3 spans 15 residues. Germline V gene lookup returns CDR1 MNHNY and CDR2 SVGAGI (reference sequence). Germline trimming cut 5 bases from V and 9 bases from J; bases unmatched to any gene: 11. This chain's CDR3 is CASSVQGASGAEQFF. The DNA for the CDR3 is TGTGCCAGCAGTGTACAGGGGGCAAGCGGGGCTGAGCAGTTCTTC.

The chain couples TRBV4-1 to TRBJ1-1; D remains ambiguous. The V gene lost 1 base and the J gene lost 2 bases, with 14 bases spanning the gap. The CDR3 has 16 residues. Germline CDR1 MGHRA, CDR2 YSYEKL. The CDR3 here is CASSQVSTPFNTEAFF. Written as DNA, the CDR3 is TGCGCCAGCAGCCAAGTCTCTACACCCTTCAACACTGAAGCTTTCTTT.